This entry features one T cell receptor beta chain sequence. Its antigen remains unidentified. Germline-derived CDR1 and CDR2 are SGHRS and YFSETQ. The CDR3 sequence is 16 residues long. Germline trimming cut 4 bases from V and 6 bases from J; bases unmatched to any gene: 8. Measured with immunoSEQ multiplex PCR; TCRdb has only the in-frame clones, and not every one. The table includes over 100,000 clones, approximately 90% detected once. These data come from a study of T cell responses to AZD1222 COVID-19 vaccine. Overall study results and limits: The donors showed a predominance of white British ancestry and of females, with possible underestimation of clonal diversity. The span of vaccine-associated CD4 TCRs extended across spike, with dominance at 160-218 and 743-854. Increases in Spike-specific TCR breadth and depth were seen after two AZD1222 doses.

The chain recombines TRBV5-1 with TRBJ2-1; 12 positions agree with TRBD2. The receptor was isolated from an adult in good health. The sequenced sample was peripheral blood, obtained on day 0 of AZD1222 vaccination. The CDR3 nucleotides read TGCGCCAGCAGCCCATCTAGCGGGAGGGCAGGCAATGAGCAGTTCTTC. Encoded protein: CASSPSSGRAGNEQFF.